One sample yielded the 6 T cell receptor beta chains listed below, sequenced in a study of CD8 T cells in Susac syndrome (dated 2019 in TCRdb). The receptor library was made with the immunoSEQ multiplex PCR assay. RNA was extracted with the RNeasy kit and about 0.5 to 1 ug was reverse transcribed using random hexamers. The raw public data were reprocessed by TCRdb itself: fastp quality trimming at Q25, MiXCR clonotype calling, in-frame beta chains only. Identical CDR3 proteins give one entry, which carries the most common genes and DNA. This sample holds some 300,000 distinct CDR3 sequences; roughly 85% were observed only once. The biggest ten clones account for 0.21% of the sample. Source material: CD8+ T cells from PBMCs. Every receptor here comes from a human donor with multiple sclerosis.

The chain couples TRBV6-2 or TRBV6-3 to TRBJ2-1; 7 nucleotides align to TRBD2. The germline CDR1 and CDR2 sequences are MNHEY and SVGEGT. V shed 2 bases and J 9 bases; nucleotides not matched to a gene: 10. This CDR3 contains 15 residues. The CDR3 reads CASSYPGGGAGEQFF. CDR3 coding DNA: TGTGCCAGCAGTTACCCGGGGGGAGGGGCAGGTGAGCAGTTCTTC.

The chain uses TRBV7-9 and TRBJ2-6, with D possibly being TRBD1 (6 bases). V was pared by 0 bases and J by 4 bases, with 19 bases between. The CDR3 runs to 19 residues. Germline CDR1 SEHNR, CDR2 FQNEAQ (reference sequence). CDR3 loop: CASSLALIPSGTGANVLTF. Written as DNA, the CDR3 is TGTGCCAGCAGCTTAGCCTTGATCCCCTCTGGGACAGGGGCCAACGTCCTGACTTTC.

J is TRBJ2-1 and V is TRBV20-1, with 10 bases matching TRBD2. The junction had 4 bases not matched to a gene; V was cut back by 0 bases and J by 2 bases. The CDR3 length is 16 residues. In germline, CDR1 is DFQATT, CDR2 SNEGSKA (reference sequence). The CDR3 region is CSARDLSGRAYNEQFF. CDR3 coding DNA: TGCAGTGCTAGAGATCTGAGCGGGAGGGCCTACAATGAGCAGTTCTTC.

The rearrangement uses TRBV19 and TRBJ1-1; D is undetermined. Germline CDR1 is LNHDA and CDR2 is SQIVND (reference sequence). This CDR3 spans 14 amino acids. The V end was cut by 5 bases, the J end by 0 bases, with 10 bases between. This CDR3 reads CASSERQLNTEAFF. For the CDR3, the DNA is TGTGCCAGTAGTGAGCGACAACTGAACACTGAAGCTTTCTTT.

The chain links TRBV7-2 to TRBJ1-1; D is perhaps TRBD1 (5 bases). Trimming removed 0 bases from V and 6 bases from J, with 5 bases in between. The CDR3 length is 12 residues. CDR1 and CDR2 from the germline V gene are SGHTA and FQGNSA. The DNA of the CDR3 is TGTGCCAGCAGCTTAGCGGGGGCTGAAGCTTTCTTT. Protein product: CASSLAGAEAFF.

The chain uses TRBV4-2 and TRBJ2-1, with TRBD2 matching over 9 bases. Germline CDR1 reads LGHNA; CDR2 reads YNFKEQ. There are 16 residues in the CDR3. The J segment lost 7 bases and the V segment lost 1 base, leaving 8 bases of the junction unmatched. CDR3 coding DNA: TGTGCCAGCAGCCAAGCTGGTAGCGGGAGTTCGAATGAGCAGTTCTTC. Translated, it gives CASSQAGSGSSNEQFF.